This TCR beta chain was documented in a study of blood T cell repertoires in COVID-19. On the study more broadly: Material from acute and convalescent COVID-19 was sourced from the United States, Italy and Spain. The cDNA or gDNA used as material had been derived from T cells, B-cell-depleted T cells, or PBMCs.

Per the original methods: Using reference gene primer amplification, nucleated cell counts were estimated. Sequencing used immunoSEQ multiplex PCR; TCRdb keeps in-frame clones, though not all of them. V and J calls and clone size come straight from that table; D and trimming were deduced from the DNA. The sample includes roughly 140,000 clones, approximately 86% of them seen just once. With 1 base removed from V and 8 bases from J, the gap between germline ends came to 9 bases. CDR1 and CDR2 (germline): SGHKS, YYEKEE (reference sequence). The CDR3 has 13 amino acids. The J gene is TRBJ1-4, the V gene TRBV5-5; D is unclear. Sequenced material: peripheral blood. The clonotype was recovered from a human donor in a cohort sampled during active COVID-19. The chain's CDR3 is CASSLQTGEKLFF. The DNA of the CDR3 is TGTGCCAGCAGCTTGCAGACTGGGGAAAAACTGTTTTTT.